A selection of T cell receptor beta chains follows, all from one sample in a study of T cells in Graves' hyperthyroidism and ophthalmopathy. Using its own MiXCR run on the multiplex PCR reads, TCRdb lists one record per CDR3 protein. The sample shows approximately 640,000 distinct CDR3 sequences, 45% of them seen only once. Sequencing was carried out using peripheral blood or thyroid tissue (not recorded which). The receptors stem from an adult man with Graves' disease, either hyperthyroidism or ophthalmopathy (not recorded which). CDR3s include the opening cysteine and the closing phenylalanine or tryptophan. The D gene is left open where the match is weak. Expanded clones get a size class; other rows say once, few or many, or leave the size out.

V	J	size	D	CDR3
TRBV6-6	TRBJ1-4	NA	NA	CASIESREKLFF
TRBV5-1	TRBJ1-6	many	NA	CASSLGQYNSPLHF
TRBV24-1	TRBJ1-1	NA	NA	CATSDGAGTEAFF
TRBV29-1	TRBJ2-7	many	TRBD2	CSAVTSGRARSYEQYF
TRBV7-2	TRBJ1-2	NA	TRBD1	CASSLDRGLYGYTF
TRBV11-1	TRBJ1-2	NA	NA	CASRPTQGLNYGYTF
TRBV7-4	TRBJ2-7	NA	TRBD2	CASSQAAGGPMDEQYF
TRBV11-3	TRBJ2-7	NA	NA	CASSQLGRARPYEQYF
TRBV7-8	TRBJ1-6	many	TRBD1	CASSATGGDLGSPLHF
TRBV7-2	TRBJ1-1	few	NA	CASSFLLSRAEAFF
TRBV20-1	TRBJ2-5	many	NA	CSAREDQETQYF
TRBV12-5	TRBJ2-7	NA	TRBD2	CASSLSGASYEQYF
TRBV29-1	TRBJ1-2	many	NA	CSVGQDPEYTF
TRBV7-2	TRBJ2-7	NA	TRBD1	CASSSPARDRGDYEQYF
TRBV7-9	TRBJ1-6	once	NA	CASSLETDPYNSPLHF
TRBV7-9	TRBJ2-7	NA	TRBD2	CASSQEPSGDEQYF
TRBV7-8	TRBJ2-5	once	NA	CASSLSWGGETQYF
TRBV4-1	TRBJ1-3	few	NA	CASSQGSGPTSGNTIYF
TRBV6-5	TRBJ2-7	NA	TRBD1	CASSQGTAPTYEQYF
TRBV2	TRBJ1-2	many	NA	CASSERGANYGYTF
TRBV7-2	TRBJ2-5	NA	NA	CASTPKSTETQYF
TRBV2	TRBJ2-2	NA	TRBD1	CATWTGDTGELFF
TRBV7-2	TRBJ1-5	few	NA	CASSLATSYNQPQHF
TRBV24-1	TRBJ1-1	NA	NA	CATREGVSAEAFF